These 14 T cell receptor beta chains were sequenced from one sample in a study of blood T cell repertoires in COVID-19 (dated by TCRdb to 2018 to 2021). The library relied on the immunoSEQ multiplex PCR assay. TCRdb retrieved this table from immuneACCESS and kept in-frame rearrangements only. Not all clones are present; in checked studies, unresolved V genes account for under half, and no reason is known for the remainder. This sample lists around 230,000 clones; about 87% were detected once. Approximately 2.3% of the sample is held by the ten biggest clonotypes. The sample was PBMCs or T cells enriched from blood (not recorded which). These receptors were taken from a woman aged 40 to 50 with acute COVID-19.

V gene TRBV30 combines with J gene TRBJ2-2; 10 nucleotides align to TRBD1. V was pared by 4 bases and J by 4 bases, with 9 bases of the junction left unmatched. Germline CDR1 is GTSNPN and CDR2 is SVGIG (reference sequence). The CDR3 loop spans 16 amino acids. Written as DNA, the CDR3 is TGTGCCTGGACAACGGGACAGGGGCACGGCACCGGGGAGCTGTTTTTT. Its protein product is CAWTTGQGHGTGELFF.

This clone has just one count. The CDR3 loop reads CASHRGGVPETQYF. The CDR3 DNA reads TGTGCCAGCCATAGAGGAGGGGTCCCAGAGACCCAGTACTTC. The chain combines TRBV6-5 with TRBJ2-5; D possibly corresponds to TRBD2 (6 bases). V was cut by 8 bases and J by 4 bases, with 17 bases left in between. Per germline, CDR1 MNHEY and CDR2 SVGAGI. CDR3 length: 14 amino acids.

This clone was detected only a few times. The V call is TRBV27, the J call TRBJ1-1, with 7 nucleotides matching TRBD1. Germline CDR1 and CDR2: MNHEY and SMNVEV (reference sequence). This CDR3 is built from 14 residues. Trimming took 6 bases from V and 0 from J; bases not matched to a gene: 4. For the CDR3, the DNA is TGTGCCAGCAGGACGACAGGGTTGAACACTGAAGCTTTCTTT. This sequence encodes CASRTTGLNTEAFF.

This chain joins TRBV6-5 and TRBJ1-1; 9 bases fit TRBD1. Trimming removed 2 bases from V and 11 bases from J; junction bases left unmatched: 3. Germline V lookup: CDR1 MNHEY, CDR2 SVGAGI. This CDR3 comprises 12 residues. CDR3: CASSYGQGFAFF. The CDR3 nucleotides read TGTGCCAGCAGTTACGGACAGGGGTTCGCTTTCTTT.

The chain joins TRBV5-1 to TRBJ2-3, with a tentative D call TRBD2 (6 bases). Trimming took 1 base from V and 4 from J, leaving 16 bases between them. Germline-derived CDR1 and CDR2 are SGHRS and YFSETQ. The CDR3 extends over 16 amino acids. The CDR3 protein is CASSLPTSGGPDTQYF. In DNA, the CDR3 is TGCGCCAGCAGCTTGCCGACTAGTGGGGGTCCAGATACGCAGTATTTT. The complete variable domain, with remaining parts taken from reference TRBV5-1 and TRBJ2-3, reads KAGVTQTPRYLIKTRGQQVTLSCSPISGHRSVSWYQQTPGQGLQFLFEYFSETQRNKGNFPGRFSGRQFSNSRSEMNVSTLELGDSALYLCASSLPTSGGPDTQYFGPGTRLTVL.

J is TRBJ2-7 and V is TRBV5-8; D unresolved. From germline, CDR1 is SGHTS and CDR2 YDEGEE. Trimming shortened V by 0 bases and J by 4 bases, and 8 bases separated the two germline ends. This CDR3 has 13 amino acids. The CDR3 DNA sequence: TGTGCCAGCAGCTTGGTACCGGGTTACGAGCAGTACGTC. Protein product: CASSLVPGYEQYV.

CDR3 in amino acids: CASSSILGSSSMIKEQFF. CDR3 coding DNA: TGTGCCAGCAGCTCCATCCTAGGATCCTCCTCGATGATAAAGGAGCAGTTCTTC. The chain couples TRBV7-2 to TRBJ2-1; D ambiguous. The V and J ends lost 4 bases and 10 bases respectively, with 29 bases between them. CDR3 length: 18 residues. Germline V CDR1 and CDR2: SGHTA, FQGNSA.

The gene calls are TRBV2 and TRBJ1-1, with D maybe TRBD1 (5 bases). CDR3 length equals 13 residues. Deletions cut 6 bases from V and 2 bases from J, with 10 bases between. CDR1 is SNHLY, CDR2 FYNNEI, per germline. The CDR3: CASSRDSNTEAFF. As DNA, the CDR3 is TGTGCCAGCAGCCGGGACTCCAACACTGAAGCTTTCTTT.

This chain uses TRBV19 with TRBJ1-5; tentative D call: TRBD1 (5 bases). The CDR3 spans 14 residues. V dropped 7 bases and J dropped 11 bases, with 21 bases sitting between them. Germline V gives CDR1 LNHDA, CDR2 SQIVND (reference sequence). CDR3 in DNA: TGTGCCAGTACCACCGACAGTAATATCAAGGCCCAGCATTTT. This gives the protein CASTTDSNIKAQHF.

Here the CDR3 reads CASSQDRNSNQPQHF. DNA of the CDR3: TGCGCCAGCAGCCAGGACAGGAATAGCAATCAGCCCCAGCATTTT. The rearrangement links TRBV4-3 to TRBJ1-5; TRBD1 agrees at 7 bases. The CDR3 totals 15 residues. Germline V lookup: CDR1 LGHNA, CDR2 YSLEER. The junction had 2 bases not matched to a gene; V was cut back by 3 bases and J by 0 bases.

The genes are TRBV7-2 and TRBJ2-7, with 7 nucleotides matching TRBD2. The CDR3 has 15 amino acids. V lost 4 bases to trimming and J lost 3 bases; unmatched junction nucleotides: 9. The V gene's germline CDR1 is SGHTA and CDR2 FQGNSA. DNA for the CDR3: TGTGCCAGCAGCTCCCAAAGCGGGATTAGCTACGAGCAGTACGTC. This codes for CASSSQSGISYEQYV.

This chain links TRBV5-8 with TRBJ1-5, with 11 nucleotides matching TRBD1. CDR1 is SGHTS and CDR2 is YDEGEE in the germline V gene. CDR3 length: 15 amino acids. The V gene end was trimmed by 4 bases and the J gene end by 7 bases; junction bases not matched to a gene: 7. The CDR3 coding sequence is TGTGCCAGCAGCAAGGACAGGGGGCAAAACCAGCCCCAGCATTTT. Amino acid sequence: CASSKDRGQNQPQHF.

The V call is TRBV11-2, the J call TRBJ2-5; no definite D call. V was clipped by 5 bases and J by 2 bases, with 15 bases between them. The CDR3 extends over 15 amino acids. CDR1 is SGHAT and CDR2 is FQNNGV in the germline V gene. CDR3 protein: CASSPDSGRQETQYF. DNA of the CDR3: TGTGCCAGCAGCCCTGATTCAGGCAGACAAGAGACCCAGTACTTC.

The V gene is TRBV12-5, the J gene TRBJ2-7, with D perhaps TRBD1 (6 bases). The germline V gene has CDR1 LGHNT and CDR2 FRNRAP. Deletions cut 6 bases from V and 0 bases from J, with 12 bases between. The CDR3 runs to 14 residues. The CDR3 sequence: CASGNDRSSYEQYF. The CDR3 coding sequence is TGTGCTAGTGGCAACGACAGGAGCTCCTACGAGCAGTACTTC. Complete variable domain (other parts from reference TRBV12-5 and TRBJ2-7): DARVTQTPRHKVTEMGQEVTMRCQPILGHNTVFWYRQTMMQGLELLAYFRNRAPLDDSGMPKDRFSAEMPDATLATLKIQPSEPRDSAVYFCASGNDRSSYEQYFGPGTRLTVT.